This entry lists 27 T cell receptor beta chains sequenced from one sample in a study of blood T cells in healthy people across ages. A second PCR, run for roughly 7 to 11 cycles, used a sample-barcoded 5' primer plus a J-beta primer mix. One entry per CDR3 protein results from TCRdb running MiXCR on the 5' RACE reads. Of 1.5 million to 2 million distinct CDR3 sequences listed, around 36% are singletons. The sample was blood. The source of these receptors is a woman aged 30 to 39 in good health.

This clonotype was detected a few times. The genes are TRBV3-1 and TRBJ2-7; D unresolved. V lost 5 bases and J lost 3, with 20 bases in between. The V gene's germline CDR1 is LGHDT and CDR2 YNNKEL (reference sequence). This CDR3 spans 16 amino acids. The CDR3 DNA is TGTGCCAGCAGCGAGACTGCCCCGAGTGAGCTCTACGAGCAGTACTTC. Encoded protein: CASSETAPSELYEQYF.

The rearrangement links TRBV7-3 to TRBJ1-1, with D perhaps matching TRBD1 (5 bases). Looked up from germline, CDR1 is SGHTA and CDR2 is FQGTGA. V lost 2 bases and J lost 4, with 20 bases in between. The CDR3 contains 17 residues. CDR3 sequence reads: CASSLDGAGPGPTEAFF. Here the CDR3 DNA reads TGTGCCAGCAGCTTAGACGGGGCCGGTCCGGGGCCCACTGAAGCTTTCTTT.

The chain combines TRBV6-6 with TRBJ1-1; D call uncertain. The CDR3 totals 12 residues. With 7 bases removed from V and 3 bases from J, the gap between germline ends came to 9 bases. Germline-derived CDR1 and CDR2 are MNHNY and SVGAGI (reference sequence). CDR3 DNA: TGTGCCAGCATTGGTGAGGACACTGAAGCTTTCTTT. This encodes CASIGEDTEAFF.

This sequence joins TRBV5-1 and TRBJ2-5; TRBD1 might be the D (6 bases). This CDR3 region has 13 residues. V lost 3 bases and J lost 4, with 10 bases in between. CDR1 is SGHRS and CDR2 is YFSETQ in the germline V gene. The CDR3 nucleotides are TGCGCCAGCAGCTACGACAGGTTAGAGACCCAGTACTTC. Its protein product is CASSYDRLETQYF.

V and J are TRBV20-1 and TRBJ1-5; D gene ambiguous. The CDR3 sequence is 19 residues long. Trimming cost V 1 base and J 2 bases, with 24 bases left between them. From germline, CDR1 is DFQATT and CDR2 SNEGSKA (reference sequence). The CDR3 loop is CSARVREGLGFGGNQPQHF. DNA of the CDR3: TGCAGTGCTAGAGTACGAGAGGGCTTGGGCTTTGGTGGCAATCAGCCCCAGCATTTT.

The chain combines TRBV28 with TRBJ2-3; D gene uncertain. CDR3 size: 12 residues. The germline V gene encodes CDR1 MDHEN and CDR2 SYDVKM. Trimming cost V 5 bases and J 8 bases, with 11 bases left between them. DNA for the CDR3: TGTGCCAGCAGTCCACCTCGGGCTACGCAGTATTTT. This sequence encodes CASSPPRATQYF.

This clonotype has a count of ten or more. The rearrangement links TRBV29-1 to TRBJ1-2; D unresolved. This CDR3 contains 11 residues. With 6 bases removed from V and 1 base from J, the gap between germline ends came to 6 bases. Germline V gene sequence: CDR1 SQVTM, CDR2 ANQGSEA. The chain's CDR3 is CSVVLNYGYTF. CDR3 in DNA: TGCAGCGTGGTTCTTAACTATGGCTACACCTTC.

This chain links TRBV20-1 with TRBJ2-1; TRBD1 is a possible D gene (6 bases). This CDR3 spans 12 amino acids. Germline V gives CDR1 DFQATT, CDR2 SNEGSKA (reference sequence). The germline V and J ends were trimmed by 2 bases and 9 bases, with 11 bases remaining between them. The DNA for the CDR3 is TGCAGTGCTAGACGTACAGGGAGTGAGCAGTTCTTC. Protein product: CSARRTGSEQFF.

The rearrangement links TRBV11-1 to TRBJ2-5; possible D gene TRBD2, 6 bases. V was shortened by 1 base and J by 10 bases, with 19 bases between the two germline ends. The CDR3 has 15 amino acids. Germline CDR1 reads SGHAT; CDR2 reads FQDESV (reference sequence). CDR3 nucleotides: TGTGCCAGCAGCTTAGGTTTGGCTAGCGAGTACATCCAGTACTTC. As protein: CASSLGLASEYIQYF.

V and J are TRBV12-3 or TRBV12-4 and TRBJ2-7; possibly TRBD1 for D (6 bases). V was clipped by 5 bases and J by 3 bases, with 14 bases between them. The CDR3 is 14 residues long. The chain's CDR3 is CASSAAGQCYEQYF. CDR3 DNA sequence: TGTGCCAGCAGTGCCGCTGGACAGTGCTACGAGCAGTACTTC.

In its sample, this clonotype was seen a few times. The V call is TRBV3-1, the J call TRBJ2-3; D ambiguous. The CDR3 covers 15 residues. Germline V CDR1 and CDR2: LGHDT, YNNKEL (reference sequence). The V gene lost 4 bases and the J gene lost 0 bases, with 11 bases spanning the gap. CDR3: CASSPLDGSTDTQYF. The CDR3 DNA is TGTGCCAGCAGCCCCCTTGATGGTAGCACAGATACGCAGTATTTT.

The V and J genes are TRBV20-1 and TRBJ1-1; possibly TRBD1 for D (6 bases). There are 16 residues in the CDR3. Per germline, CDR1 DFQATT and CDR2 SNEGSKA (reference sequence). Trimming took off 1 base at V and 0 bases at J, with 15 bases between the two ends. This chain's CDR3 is CSARATGPMMNTEAFF. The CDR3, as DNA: TGCAGTGCTAGAGCCACAGGGCCTATGATGAACACTGAAGCTTTCTTT.

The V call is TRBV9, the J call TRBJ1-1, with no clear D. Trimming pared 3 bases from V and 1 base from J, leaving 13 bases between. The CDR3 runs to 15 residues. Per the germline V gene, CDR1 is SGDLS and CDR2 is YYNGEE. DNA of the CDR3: TGTGCCAGCAGCGCCCTCGGACCTTCGAACACTGAAGCTTTCTTT. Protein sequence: CASSALGPSNTEAFF.

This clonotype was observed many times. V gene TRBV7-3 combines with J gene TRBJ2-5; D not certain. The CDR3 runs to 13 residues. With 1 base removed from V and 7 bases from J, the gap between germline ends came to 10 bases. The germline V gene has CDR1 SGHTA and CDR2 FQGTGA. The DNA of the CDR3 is TGTGCCAGCAGCTTAAACTTAGCCGGGACCCAGTACTTC. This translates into CASSLNLAGTQYF.

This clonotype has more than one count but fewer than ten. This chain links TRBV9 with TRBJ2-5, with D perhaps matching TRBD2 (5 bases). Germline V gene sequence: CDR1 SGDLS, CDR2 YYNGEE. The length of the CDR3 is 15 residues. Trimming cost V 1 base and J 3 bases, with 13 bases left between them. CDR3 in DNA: TGTGCCAGCAGCGTACTAGCCGACGCGGAAGAGACCCAGTACTTC. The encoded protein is CASSVLADAEETQYF.

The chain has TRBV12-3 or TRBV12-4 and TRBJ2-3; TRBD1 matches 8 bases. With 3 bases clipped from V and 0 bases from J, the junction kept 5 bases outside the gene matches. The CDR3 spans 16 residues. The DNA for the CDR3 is TGTGCCAGCAGTTTCGACAGGGGATTCAGCACAGATACGCAGTATTTT. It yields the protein CASSFDRGFSTDTQYF.

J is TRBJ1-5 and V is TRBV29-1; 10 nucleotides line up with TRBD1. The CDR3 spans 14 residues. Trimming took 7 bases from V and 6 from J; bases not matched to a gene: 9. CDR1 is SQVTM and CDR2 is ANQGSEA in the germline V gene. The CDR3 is CSARTGGTGQPQHF. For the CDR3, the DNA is TGCAGCGCACGGACAGGGGGTACCGGTCAGCCCCAGCATTTT.

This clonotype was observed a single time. The CDR3, as DNA: TGTGCCAGCAGCCAAGGTCTAGCGGCACAAAACAATCAGTACTTC. Encoded protein: CASSQGLAAQNNQYF. The chain is built from TRBV3-1 and TRBJ2-7; 7 bases line up with TRBD2. There are 15 residues in the CDR3. Germline values: CDR1 LGHDT, CDR2 YNNKEL (reference sequence). Trimming cost V 1 base and J 10 bases; bases outside gene matches: 13.

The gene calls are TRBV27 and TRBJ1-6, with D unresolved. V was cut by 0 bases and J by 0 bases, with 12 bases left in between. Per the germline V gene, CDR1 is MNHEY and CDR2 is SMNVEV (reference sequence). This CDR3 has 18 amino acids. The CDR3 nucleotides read TGTGCCAGCAGTTTATCGTTCAGGAGCAGCTCCTATAATTCACCCCTCCACTTT. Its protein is CASSLSFRSSSYNSPLHF.

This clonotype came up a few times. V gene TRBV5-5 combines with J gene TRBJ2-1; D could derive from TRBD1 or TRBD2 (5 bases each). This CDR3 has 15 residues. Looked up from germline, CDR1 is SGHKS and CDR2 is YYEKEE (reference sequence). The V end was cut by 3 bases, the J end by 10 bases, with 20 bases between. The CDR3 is CASSWGPAFSMEQFF. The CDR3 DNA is TGTGCCAGCAGCTGGGGACCAGCATTTTCCATGGAGCAGTTCTTC. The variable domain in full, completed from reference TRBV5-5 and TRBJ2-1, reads DAGVTQSPTHLIKTRGQQVTLRCSPISGHKSVSWYQQVLGQGPQFIFQYYEKEERGRGNFPDRFSARQFPNYSSELNVNALLLGDSALYLCASSWGPAFSMEQFFGPGTRLTVL.

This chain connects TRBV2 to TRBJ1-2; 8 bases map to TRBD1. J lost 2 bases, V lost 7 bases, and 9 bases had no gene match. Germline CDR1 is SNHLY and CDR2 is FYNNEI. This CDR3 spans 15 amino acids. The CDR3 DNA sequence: TGTGCCAGCATAACGGAGGGACAGGTCAACTATGGCTACACCTTC. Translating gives CASITEGQVNYGYTF.

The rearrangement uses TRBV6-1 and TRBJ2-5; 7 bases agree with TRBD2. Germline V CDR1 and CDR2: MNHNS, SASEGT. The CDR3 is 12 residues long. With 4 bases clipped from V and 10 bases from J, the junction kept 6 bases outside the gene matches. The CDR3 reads CASSGARDYQYF. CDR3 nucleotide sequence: TGTGCCAGCAGTGGGGCCCGGGACTACCAGTACTTC.

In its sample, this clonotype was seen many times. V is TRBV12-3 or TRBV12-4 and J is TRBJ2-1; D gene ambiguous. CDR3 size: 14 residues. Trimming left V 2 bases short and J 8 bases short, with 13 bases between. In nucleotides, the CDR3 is TGTGCCAGCAGTTTAAAGGGCCTAATGGATGAGCAGTTCTTC. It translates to CASSLKGLMDEQFF.

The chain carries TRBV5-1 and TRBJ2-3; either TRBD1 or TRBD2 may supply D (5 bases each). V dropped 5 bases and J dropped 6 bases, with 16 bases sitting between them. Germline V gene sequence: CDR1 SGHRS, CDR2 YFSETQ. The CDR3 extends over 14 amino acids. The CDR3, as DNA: TGCGCCAGCAGGGAGGTTGGGGGAGATGATACGCAGTATTTT. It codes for CASREVGGDDTQYF.

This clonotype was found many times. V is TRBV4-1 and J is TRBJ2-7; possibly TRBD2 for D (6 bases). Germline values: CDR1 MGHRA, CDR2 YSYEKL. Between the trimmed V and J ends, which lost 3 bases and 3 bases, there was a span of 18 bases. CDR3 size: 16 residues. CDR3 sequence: CASSHPSPGVLYEQYF. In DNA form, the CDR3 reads TGCGCCAGCAGCCACCCCTCCCCGGGGGTCCTCTACGAGCAGTACTTC.

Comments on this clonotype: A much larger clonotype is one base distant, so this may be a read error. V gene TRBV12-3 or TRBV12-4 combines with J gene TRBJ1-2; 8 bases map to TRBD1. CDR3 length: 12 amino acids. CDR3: CAGRQGAQGYTF. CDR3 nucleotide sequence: TGTGCCGGCAGGCAGGGGGCGCAAGGCTACACCTTC.

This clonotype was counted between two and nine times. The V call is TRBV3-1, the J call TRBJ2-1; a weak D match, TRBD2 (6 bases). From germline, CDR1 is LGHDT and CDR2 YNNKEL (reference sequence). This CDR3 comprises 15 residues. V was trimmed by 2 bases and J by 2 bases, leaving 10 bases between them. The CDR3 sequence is CASSQIGSAYNEQFF. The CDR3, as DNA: TGTGCCAGCAGCCAAATCGGGAGTGCCTACAATGAGCAGTTCTTC.